Listed below are T cell receptor beta chains from one sample, sequenced in a study of cytomegalovirus exposure and HLA in healthy donors. Profiling relied on immunoSEQ multiplex PCR, and the TCRdb table lists in-frame clones only, not all of them. Here the sample table reports approximately 93,000 clones. The sample was PBMCs. These receptors were obtained from a woman aged 25 to 39 in good health and CMV-seronegative. Both conserved end residues are part of each CDR3. The order of the fields is J gene, D gene, V gene, CDR3 length, CDR3 protein, CDR3 DNA. A D gene is named only where the DNA matches it firmly.

J: TRBJ1-5
D: NA
V: TRBV9
length: 11
CDR3: CARGGQVPQHF
DNA: TGTGCCAGGGGAGGTCAGGTGCCCCAGCATTTT

J: TRBJ2-7
D: TRBD2
V: TRBV5-5
length: 15
CDR3: CASSLVPAGEGEQYF
DNA: TGTGCCAGCAGCTTGGTCCCAGCGGGAGAGGGTGAGCAGTACTTC

J: TRBJ2-3
D: TRBD2
V: TRBV2
length: 14
CDR3: CASSEVRGADTQYF
DNA: TGTGCCAGCAGTGAAGTCCGGGGGGCAGATACGCAGTATTTT

J: TRBJ1-1
D: NA
V: TRBV28
length: 14
CDR3: CASSLIGGNTEAFF
DNA: TGTGCCAGCAGTTTGATCGGGGGGAACACTGAAGCTTTCTTT

J: TRBJ2-7
D: TRBD2
V: TRBV29-1
length: 13
CDR3: CSVWTSGNYEQYF
DNA: TGCAGCGTTTGGACTAGCGGGAACTACGAGCAGTACTTC

J: TRBJ1-5
D: NA
V: TRBV28
length: 16
CDR3: CASSSSTSGSNQPQHF
DNA: TGTGCCAGCAGTTCGTCAACGTCGGGGAGCAATCAGCCCCAGCATTTT

J: TRBJ2-3
D: TRBD2
V: TRBV5-4
length: 16
CDR3: CASSSQAGGRTDTQYF
DNA: TGTGCCAGCAGCTCCCAAGCGGGGGGCAGGACAGATACGCAGTATTTT

J: TRBJ1-5
D: TRBD1
V: TRBV6-1
length: 13
CDR3: CASKEQGGQPQHF
DNA: TGTGCCAGCAAGGAACAGGGGGGTCAGCCCCAGCATTTT

J: TRBJ2-4
D: NA
V: TRBV7-2
length: 16
CDR3: CASSRDTGSLENIQYF
DNA: TGTGCCAGCAGCCGGGACACGGGGAGCCTCGAAAACATTCAGTACTTC

J: TRBJ2-3
D: TRBD1
V: TRBV13
length: 15
CDR3: CASDRQGMGTDTQYF
DNA: TGTGCCAGCGATCGACAGGGAATGGGCACAGATACGCAGTATTTT

J: TRBJ1-2
D: NA
V: TRBV5-6
length: 14
CDR3: CASSLDTGNYGYTF
DNA: TGTGCCAGCAGCTTGGATACAGGCAACTATGGCTACACCTTC

J: TRBJ2-3
D: TRBD2
V: TRBV27
length: 18
CDR3: CASSSPLLLAGEGDTQYF
DNA: TGTGCCAGCAGTTCCCCCCTCCTACTAGCGGGAGAGGGGGATACGCAGTATTTT

J: TRBJ1-5
D: NA
V: TRBV5-1
length: 13
CDR3: CASSLEANQPQHF
DNA: TGCGCCAGCAGCTTGGAAGCGAATCAGCCCCAGCATTTT

J: TRBJ2-5
D: TRBD2
V: TRBV7-2
length: 15
CDR3: CASSLAGQAGGEQYF
DNA: TGTGCCAGCAGCTTAGCGGGGCAGGCGGGAGGGGAGCAGTACTTC

J: TRBJ1-2
D: NA
V: TRBV4-2
length: 13
CDR3: CASSQGTEYGYTF
DNA: TGTGCCAGCAGCCAAGGGACAGAATATGGCTACACCTTC

J: TRBJ1-3
D: TRBD1
V: TRBV11-2
length: 18
CDR3: CASSKGTGIPDSGNTIYF
DNA: TGTGCCAGCAGCAAAGGGACAGGGATCCCTGACTCTGGAAACACCATATATTTT

J: TRBJ1-1
D: NA
V: TRBV14
length: 14
CDR3: CASSQARLGTEAFF
DNA: TGTGCCAGCAGCCAAGCGAGGTTAGGCACTGAAGCTTTCTTT

J: TRBJ1-4
D: TRBD1
V: TRBV19
length: 15
CDR3: CASSPGQGLEEKLFF
DNA: TGTGCCAGTAGTCCCGGACAGGGCTTGGAGGAAAAACTGTTTTTT

J: TRBJ1-5
D: NA
V: TRBV7-6
length: 14
CDR3: CASSGGVGNQPQHF
DNA: TGTGCCAGCAGCGGGGGGGTAGGCAATCAGCCCCAGCATTTT

J: TRBJ2-7
D: NA
V: TRBV30
length: 11
CDR3: CAWTQDSEQYF
DNA: TGTGCCTGGACCCAGGACAGCGAGCAGTACTTC

J: TRBJ2-1
D: TRBD2
V: TRBV25-1
length: 13
CDR3: CASSVAGVVEQFF
DNA: TGTGCCAGCAGTGTAGCGGGAGTGGTTGAGCAGTTCTTC

J: TRBJ2-3
D: TRBD2
V: TRBV11-2
length: 15
CDR3: CASSTGLGITDTQYF
DNA: TGTGCCAGCAGCACAGGACTAGGAATCACAGATACGCAGTATTTT

J: TRBJ2-4
D: TRBD1
V: TRBV25-1
length: 16
CDR3: CASSADREEAKNIQYF
DNA: TGTGCCAGCAGTGCGGACAGGGAAGAAGCCAAAAACATTCAGTACTTC

J: TRBJ1-2
D: NA
V: TRBV29-1
length: 13
CDR3: CSVVGRGIYGYTF
DNA: TGCAGCGTTGTCGGCAGGGGCATTTACGGCTACACCTTC

J: TRBJ1-4
D: NA
V: TRBV19
length: 13
CDR3: CASSIDGEEKLFF
DNA: TGTGCCAGTAGTATAGATGGGGAGGAAAAACTGTTTTTT

J: TRBJ2-2
D: NA
V: TRBV29-1
length: 13
CDR3: CSVEGGNTGELFF
DNA: TGCAGCGTTGAAGGCGGGAACACCGGGGAGCTGTTTTTT

J: TRBJ2-5
D: TRBD1
V: TRBV29-1
length: 15
CDR3: CSVEEIGTGLETQYF
DNA: TGCAGCGTTGAAGAAATAGGGACAGGGTTAGAGACCCAGTACTTC

J: TRBJ1-1
D: TRBD1
V: TRBV28
length: 16
CDR3: CASSSNRQGMNTEAFF
DNA: TGTGCCAGCAGTTCAAACCGACAGGGGATGAACACTGAAGCTTTCTTT

J: TRBJ2-7
D: NA
V: TRBV6-5
length: 14
CDR3: CASSKEGYGYEQYF
DNA: TGTGCCAGCAGTAAGGAGGGGTATGGGTACGAGCAGTACTTC

J: TRBJ2-1
D: NA
V: TRBV5-1
length: 15
CDR3: CASSLSQPVRDEQFF
DNA: TGCGCCAGCAGCTTGAGCCAGCCAGTTCGGGATGAGCAGTTCTTC

J: TRBJ1-5
D: NA
V: TRBV19
length: 13
CDR3: CASSSGVIEPQHF
DNA: TGTGCCAGTAGTTCAGGGGTGATAGAGCCCCAGCATTTT

J: TRBJ2-7
D: TRBD1
V: TRBV11-2
length: 13
CDR3: CASSFGTGYEQYF
DNA: TGTGCCAGCAGCTTTGGGACAGGCTACGAGCAGTACTTC

J: TRBJ1-1
D: TRBD1
V: TRBV4-1
length: 16
CDR3: CASSQAPGTVNTEAFF
DNA: TGCGCCAGCAGCCAAGCCCCCGGGACAGTGAACACTGAAGCTTTCTTT

J: TRBJ1-1
D: TRBD1
V: TRBV4-1
length: 19
CDR3: CASSQDRPRPQGENTEAFF
DNA: TGCGCCAGCAGCCAAGATCGTCCCCGGCCCCAGGGGGAAAACACTGAAGCTTTCTTT

J: TRBJ1-4
D: TRBD1
V: TRBV5-5
length: 17
CDR3: CASSLGEDRGRIEKLFF
DNA: TGTGCCAGCAGCTTGGGGGAAGACAGGGGGCGAATTGAAAAACTGTTTTTT

J: TRBJ2-7
D: TRBD2
V: TRBV4-1
length: 14
CDR3: CASSQETSNYEQYF
DNA: TGCGCCAGCAGCCAAGAGACTAGCAATTACGAGCAGTACTTC

J: TRBJ1-5
D: TRBD1
V: TRBV9
length: 15
CDR3: CASSAGTARHQPQHF
DNA: TGTGCCAGCAGCGCCGGGACAGCCAGGCACCAGCCCCAGCATTTT

J: TRBJ1-1
D: TRBD1
V: TRBV10-3
length: 12
CDR3: CAMGQGNTEAFF
DNA: TGTGCCATGGGACAGGGAAACACTGAAGCTTTCTTT

J: TRBJ2-1
D: TRBD2
V: TRBV7-9
length: 16
CDR3: CASSPDLSGKWNEQFF
DNA: TGTGCCAGCAGCCCAGACCTCAGCGGGAAGTGGAATGAGCAGTTCTTC

J: TRBJ2-3
D: TRBD2
V: TRBV7-3
length: 16
CDR3: CASSRLPSGAADTQYF
DNA: TGTGCCAGCAGCCGCCTACCTAGCGGCGCGGCAGATACGCAGTATTTT

J: TRBJ2-5
D: NA
V: TRBV5-1
length: 14
CDR3: CASSLVGQGETQYF
DNA: TGCGCCAGCAGCTTGGTCGGGCAGGGAGAGACCCAGTACTTC